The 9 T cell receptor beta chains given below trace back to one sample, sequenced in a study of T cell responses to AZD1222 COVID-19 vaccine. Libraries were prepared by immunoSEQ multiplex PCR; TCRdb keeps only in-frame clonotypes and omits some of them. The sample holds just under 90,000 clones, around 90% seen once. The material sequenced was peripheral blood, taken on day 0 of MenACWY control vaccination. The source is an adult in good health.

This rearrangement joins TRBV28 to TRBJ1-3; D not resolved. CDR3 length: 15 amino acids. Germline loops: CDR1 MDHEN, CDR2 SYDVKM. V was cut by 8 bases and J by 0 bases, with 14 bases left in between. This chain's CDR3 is CASQRWPPSGNTIYF. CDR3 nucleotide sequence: TGTGCCAGCCAGCGCTGGCCTCCCTCTGGAAACACCATATATTTT.

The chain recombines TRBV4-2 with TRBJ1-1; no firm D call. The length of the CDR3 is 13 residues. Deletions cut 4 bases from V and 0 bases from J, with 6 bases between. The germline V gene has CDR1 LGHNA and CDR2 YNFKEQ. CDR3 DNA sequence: TGTGCCAGCAGCCTGGACTTGAACACTGAAGCTTTCTTT. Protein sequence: CASSLDLNTEAFF.

CDR3 bases: TGTGCCAGCAGCGCCGAGTTGAGGGGGGCCGGGGAGCTGTTTTTT. Translated: CASSAELRGAGELFF. The V gene is TRBV9, the J gene TRBJ2-2; D is tentatively TRBD1 or TRBD2 (6 bases each). This CDR3 is built from 15 residues. CDR1 is SGDLS, CDR2 YYNGEE, per germline. The germline V and J ends were trimmed by 3 bases and 6 bases, with 15 bases remaining between them.

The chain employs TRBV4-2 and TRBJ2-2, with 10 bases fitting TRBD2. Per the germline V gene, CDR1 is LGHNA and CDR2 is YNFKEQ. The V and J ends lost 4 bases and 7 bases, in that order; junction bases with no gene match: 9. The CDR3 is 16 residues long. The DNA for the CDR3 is TGTGCCAGCAGCCGAAACCTAGCGGGGGCTTACGGGGAGCTGTTTTTT. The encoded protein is CASSRNLAGAYGELFF.

The CDR3 spells CASSLKPGTVNSPLHF. DNA of the CDR3: TGTGCCAGCAGCTTAAAACCCGGGACAGTCAATTCACCCCTCCACTTT. This chain links TRBV7-2 with TRBJ1-6; TRBD1 matches 7 bases. Germline CDR1 reads SGHTA; CDR2 reads FQGNSA. V shed 2 bases, J shed 7 bases, and the junction held 8 bases outside the gene matches. The CDR3 totals 16 residues.

CDR3 region: CASSQLAASTDTQYF. The CDR3 coding sequence is TGTGCCAGCAGCCAACTAGCGGCAAGCACAGATACGCAGTATTTT. The rearrangement uses TRBV6-5 and TRBJ2-3, with 8 bases identical to TRBD2. Looked up from germline, CDR1 is MNHEY and CDR2 is SVGAGI. J was trimmed by 0 bases and V by 6 bases; bases with no gene match: 5. The CDR3 length is 15 residues.

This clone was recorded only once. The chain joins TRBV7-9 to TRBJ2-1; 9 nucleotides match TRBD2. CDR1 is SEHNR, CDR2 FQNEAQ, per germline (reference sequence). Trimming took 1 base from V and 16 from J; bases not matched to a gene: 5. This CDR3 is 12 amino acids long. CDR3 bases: TGTGCCAGCAGCTTAGTTCCTAGCGGGGCCTTCTTC. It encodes CASSLVPSGAFF.

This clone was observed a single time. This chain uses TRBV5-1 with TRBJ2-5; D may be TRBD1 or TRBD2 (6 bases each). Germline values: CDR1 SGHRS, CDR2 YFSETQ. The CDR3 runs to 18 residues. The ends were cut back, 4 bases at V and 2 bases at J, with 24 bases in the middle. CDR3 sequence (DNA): TGCGCCAGCAGCCCCAGAGCAATGACAGGAGGGGTGCAAGAGACCCAGTACTTC. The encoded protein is CASSPRAMTGGVQETQYF.

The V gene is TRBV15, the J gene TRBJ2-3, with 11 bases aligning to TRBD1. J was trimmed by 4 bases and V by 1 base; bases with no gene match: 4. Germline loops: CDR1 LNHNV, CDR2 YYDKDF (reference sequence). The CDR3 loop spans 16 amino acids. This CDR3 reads CATSRGWGQGADTQYF. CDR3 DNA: TGTGCCACCAGCAGAGGTTGGGGACAGGGGGCAGATACGCAGTATTTT. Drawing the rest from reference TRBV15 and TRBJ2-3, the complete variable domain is DAMVIQNPRYQVTQFGKPVTLSCSQTLNHNVMYWYQQKSSQAPKLLFHYYDKDFNNEADTPDNFQSRRPNTSFCFLDIRSPGLGDTAMYLCATSRGWGQGADTQYFGPGTRLTVL.